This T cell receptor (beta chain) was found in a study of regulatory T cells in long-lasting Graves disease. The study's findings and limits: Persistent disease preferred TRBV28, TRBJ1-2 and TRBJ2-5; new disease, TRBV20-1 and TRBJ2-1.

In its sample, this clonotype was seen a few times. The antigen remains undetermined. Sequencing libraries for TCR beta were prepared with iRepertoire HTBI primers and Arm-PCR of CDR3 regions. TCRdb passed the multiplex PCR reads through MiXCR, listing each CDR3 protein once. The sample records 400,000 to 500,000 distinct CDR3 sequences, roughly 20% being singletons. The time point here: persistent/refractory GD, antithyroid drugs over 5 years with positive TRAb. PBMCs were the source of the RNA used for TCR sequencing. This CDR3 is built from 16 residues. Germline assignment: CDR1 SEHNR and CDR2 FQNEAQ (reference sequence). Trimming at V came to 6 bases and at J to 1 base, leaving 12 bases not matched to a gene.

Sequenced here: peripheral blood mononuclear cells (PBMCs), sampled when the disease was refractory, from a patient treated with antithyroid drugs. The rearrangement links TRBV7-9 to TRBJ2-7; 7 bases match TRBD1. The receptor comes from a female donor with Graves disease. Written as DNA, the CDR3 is TGTGCCAGCAGTTATATACAGGGGCTGGGGTCCTACGAGCAGTACTTC. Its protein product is CASSYIQGLGSYEQYF.